Sequencing of this T cell receptor beta chain was carried out in a study of T cells in Graves' hyperthyroidism and ophthalmopathy. As for the study in general: Before treatment of any kind, peripheral blood was taken at initial diagnosis.

This clonotype was seen repeatedly, ten times or more. Its antigen is not identified. There were TCR beta CDR3 regions amplified from RNA transcripts. RT-PCR in the first round (using the HTBI primer set) targeted the TCR CDR3. TCRdb reprocessed the multiplex PCR reads via MiXCR and lists one record per CDR3 protein. The table lists some 600,000 distinct CDR3 sequences, approximately 14% of them singletons. This sample holds PBMCs from 9.5 to 10 ml fresh peripheral blood. Notes on the study in general: Ophthalmopathy and stable hyperthyroidism were told apart by a 13 V-J model.

Per germline, CDR1 GTSNPN and CDR2 SVGIG (reference sequence). Trimming removed 3 bases at V and 5 bases at J, with 10 bases between. The CDR3 loop spans 13 amino acids. Sequences were obtained from blood. The V call is TRBV30, the J call TRBJ1-4; possibly TRBD1 for D (6 bases). This TCR was sampled from a woman in her 30s with Graves' hyperthyroidism that later progressed to Graves' ophthalmopathy. The CDR3 here is CAWRRDNNEKLFF. Written as DNA, the CDR3 is TGTGCCTGGAGGAGGGACAACAATGAAAAACTGTTTTTT.